This TCR beta chain was recovered during a study of T cells after posttransplantation cyclophosphamide. Study observations and caveats: Tissue-infiltrating T cells from skin or gut overlapped little with blood T cells. Later blood repertoires were often dominated by clones from the donor CD8+ memory compartment.

This clone was observed a handful of times. The antigen remains unidentified. The protocol was immunoSEQ multiplex PCR, while the TCRdb copy is restricted to in-frame clones and leaves out a portion. The sample carries approximately 52,000 clones, more than 70% recorded once. The V segment lost 4 bases and the J segment 8 bases; nucleotides outside the gene matches: 7. The CDR3 loop spans 13 amino acids. Germline values: CDR1 GTSNPN, CDR2 SVGIG (reference sequence). The clonotype originates from a man aged 30-40 years with a blood cancer, CMV-positive, and with a related stem cell donor. The specimen was PBMCs. This chain uses TRBV30 with TRBJ1-4; 7 bases fit TRBD1. The CDR3 DNA is TGTGCCTGGATGGCAGGGGGTCGGGAAAAACTGTTTTTT. It yields the protein CAWMAGGREKLFF.